This T cell receptor (beta chain) was found in a study of neoadjuvant anti-PD-1 for oral cavity cancer. Trimming removed 7 bases from V and 4 bases from J; junction bases left unmatched: 6. The CDR3 is 13 residues long. The germline CDR1 and CDR2 sequences are WNHNN and SYGVQD (reference sequence). The assay was immunoSEQ multiplex PCR, and TCRdb's table has in-frame clones only and misses some. Among approximately 13,000 clones, 71% were seen once, and the ten largest hold under 3%. This clone was counted between two and nine times. Its antigen remains unknown. Time point given: after neoadjuvant nivolumab, at surgical resection. Stage II-IVA oral cavity squamous cell carcinoma was new and untreated by systemic or radiation therapy. General study findings and limits: PBMC Gini-index clonality exceeded responders' in non-responders post-nivolumab.

The chain recombines TRBV10-1 with TRBJ1-1, with 7 nucleotides matching TRBD1. The origin of this receptor is a person between 35 and 79 years old with oral cavity squamous cell carcinoma. The sequencing used PBMCs, collected after nivolumab (anti-PD-1) treatment. The CDR3 DNA reads as TGCGCCAGCATGAGGGGGCCGGGCACTGAAGCTTTCTTT. Encoded protein: CASMRGPGTEAFF.